The 9 T cell receptor beta chains in this list originate from one sample, sequenced in a study of CD8 T cells in Susac syndrome. An amount of RNA that ranged from roughly 0.5 to 1 ug was reverse transcribed with random hexamers. MiXCR, applied by TCRdb to the immunoSEQ multiplex PCR reads, yields one record per CDR3 protein. The sample has fewer than 95,000 distinct CDR3 sequences; around 96% are singletons. What was sequenced was CD8+ T cells from PBMCs. The receptor set was obtained from a human donor with Susac syndrome.

The rearrangement joins TRBV27 to TRBJ1-4, with TRBD1 identical over 7 bases. V lost 2 bases to trimming and J lost 13 bases; unmatched junction nucleotides: 7. Germline V gene lookup returns CDR1 MNHEY and CDR2 SMNVEV (reference sequence). The CDR3 has 13 amino acids. The CDR3 DNA sequence: TGTGCCAGCAGTTTAGGAAGACAGGGCGGACTGTTTTTT. Amino acids: CASSLGRQGGLFF. The complete variable domain, with remaining parts taken from reference TRBV27 and TRBJ1-4, reads EAQVTQNPRYLITVTGKKLTVTCSQNMNHEYMSWYRQDPGLGLRQIYYSMNVEVTDKGDVPEGYKVSRKEKRNFPLILESPSPNQTSLYFCASSLGRQGGLFFGSGTQLSVL.

The chain couples TRBV7-3 to TRBJ1-6; D perhaps matches TRBD1 (6 bases). Germline CDR1 and CDR2: SGHTA and FQGTGA. This CDR3 is built from 16 residues. The V end was cut by 0 bases, the J end by 9 bases, with 15 bases between. The CDR3 protein is CASSLTGRDTSSPLHF. For the CDR3, the DNA is TGTGCCAGCAGCTTAACGGGTCGGGACACTTCTTCACCCCTCCACTTT. Based on the CDR3 plus reference TRBV7-3 and TRBJ1-6, the full variable domain is GAGVSQTPSNKVTEKGKYVELRCDPISGHTALYWYRQSLGQGPEFLIYFQGTGAADDSGLPNDRFFAVRPEGSVSTLKIQRTERGDSAVYLCASSLTGRDTSSPLHFGNGTRLTVT.

This clonotype was seen once. The V and J genes are TRBV7-2 and TRBJ2-1, with TRBD1 identical over 9 bases. V shed 3 bases, J shed 11 bases, and the junction held 17 bases outside the gene matches. Germline CDR1 and CDR2: SGHTA and FQGNSA. This CDR3 region has 17 residues. This chain's CDR3 is CASSFTLDRGLAGQQFF. CDR3 sequence (DNA): TGTGCCAGCAGCTTCACTCTGGACAGGGGCTTGGCGGGGCAGCAGTTCTTC.

The V and J genes are TRBV20-1 and TRBJ2-3; D is unresolved. Trimming removed 6 bases at V and 6 bases at J, with 10 bases between. The CDR3 runs 11 residues. Germline values: CDR1 DFQATT, CDR2 SNEGSKA (reference sequence). CDR3 DNA: TGCAGTGCGAAAGAGGTGGATACGCAGTATTTT. Its protein product is CSAKEVDTQYF.

The chain uses TRBV4-3 and TRBJ1-4; D is undetermined. Trimming removed 0 bases at V and 8 bases at J, with 7 bases between. The CDR3 runs to 13 residues. The V gene's germline CDR1 is LGHNA and CDR2 YSLEER. The CDR3 DNA is TGCGCCAGCAGCCAAGAAATAGACGAAAAACTGTTTTTT. Protein sequence: CASSQEIDEKLFF.

The V and J genes are TRBV3-1 and TRBJ1-3; D unresolved. V dropped 4 bases and J dropped 2 bases, with 12 bases sitting between them. Germline values: CDR1 LGHDT, CDR2 YNNKEL (reference sequence). The CDR3 contains 15 residues. This chain's CDR3 is CASSPTSGAGNTIYF. CDR3 nucleotides: TGTGCCAGCAGCCCCACATCCGGGGCTGGAAACACCATATATTTT.

The CDR3 loop is CASSFPGGEETQYF. CDR3 bases: TGTGCCAGCAGCTTCCCGGGGGGGGAGGAGACCCAGTACTTC. The genes are TRBV5-4 and TRBJ2-5; TRBD2 aligns across 8 bases. Per the germline V gene, CDR1 is SGHNT and CDR2 is YYREEE (reference sequence). The CDR3 contains 14 residues. The V gene end was trimmed by 2 bases and the J gene end by 5 bases; junction bases not matched to a gene: 5.

The chain couples TRBV4-3 to TRBJ2-7; D is ambiguous. Between the trimmed V and J ends, which lost 0 bases and 9 bases, there was a span of 15 bases. CDR3 length: 14 residues. Germline loops: CDR1 LGHNA, CDR2 YSLEER. The CDR3 region is CASSQDRTPMGQYF. CDR3 DNA sequence: TGCGCCAGCAGCCAAGATCGCACACCTATGGGGCAGTACTTC.

The V and J genes are TRBV29-1 and TRBJ2-5; 11 nucleotides match TRBD2. CDR3 length equals 14 residues. The germline CDR1 and CDR2 sequences are SQVTM and ANQGSEA. The V and J ends lost 3 bases and 4 bases, in that order; junction bases with no gene match: 4. CDR3 in amino acids: CSVELAGGSETQYF. In DNA form, the CDR3 reads TGCAGCGTTGAGCTAGCGGGGGGTTCAGAGACCCAGTACTTC.